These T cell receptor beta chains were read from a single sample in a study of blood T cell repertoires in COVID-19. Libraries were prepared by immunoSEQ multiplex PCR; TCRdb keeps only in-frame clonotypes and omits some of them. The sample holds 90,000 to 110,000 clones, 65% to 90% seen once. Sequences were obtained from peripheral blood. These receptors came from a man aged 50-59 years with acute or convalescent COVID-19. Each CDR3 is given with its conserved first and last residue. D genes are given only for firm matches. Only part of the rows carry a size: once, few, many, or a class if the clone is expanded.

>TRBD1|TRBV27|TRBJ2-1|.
CASSPDRGMINEQFF
TGTGCCAGCAGCCCAGACAGGGGAATGATCAATGAGCAGTTCTTC
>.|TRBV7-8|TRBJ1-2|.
CASSSRQVLVGGYTF
TGTGCCAGCAGCTCTAGACAGGTCCTAGTCGGTGGCTACACCTTC
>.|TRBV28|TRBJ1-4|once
CASRPPGGRRELFF
TGTGCCAGCAGACCCCCCGGGGGGCGCAGAGAACTGTTTTTT
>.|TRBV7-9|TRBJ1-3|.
CASSPWPAGNAGNTIYF
TGTGCCAGCAGCCCCTGGCCGGCGGGAAATGCTGGAAACACCATATATTTT
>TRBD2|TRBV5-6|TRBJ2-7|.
CASSFPGLAGEQYF
TGTGCCAGCAGCTTTCCAGGACTAGCTGGCGAGCAGTACTTC
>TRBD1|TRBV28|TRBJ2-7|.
CASSLGTGLREQYF
TGTGCCAGCAGCCTCGGGACAGGGTTGAGGGAGCAGTACTTC
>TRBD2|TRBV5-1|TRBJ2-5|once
CASSPGRSERGGRETQYF
TGCGCCAGCAGCCCAGGGCGATCAGAGCGGGGGGGCCGGGAGACCCAGTACTTC
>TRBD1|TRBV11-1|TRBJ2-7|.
CASSDRAYEQYF
TGTGCCAGCAGTGACAGGGCCTACGAGCAGTACTTC
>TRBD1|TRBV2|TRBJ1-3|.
CASSTGQTSGNTIYF
TGTGCCAGCAGTACGGGACAGACCTCTGGAAACACCATATATTTT
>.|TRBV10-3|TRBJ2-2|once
CAISKTGTGELFF
TGTGCCATCAGTAAGACAGGAACCGGGGAGCTGTTTTTT
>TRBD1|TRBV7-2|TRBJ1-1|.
CASSLGGTDTEAFF
TGTGCCAGCAGCTTAGGCGGGACAGACACTGAAGCTTTCTTT
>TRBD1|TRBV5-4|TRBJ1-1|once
CASSQGTGAEAFF
TGTGCCAGCAGCCAGGGGACAGGGGCAGAAGCTTTCTTT
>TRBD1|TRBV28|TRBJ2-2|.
CASSQPGQGPHTGELFF
TGTGCCAGCAGTCAACCGGGACAGGGGCCCCACACCGGGGAGCTGTTTTTT
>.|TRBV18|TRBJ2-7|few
CASSPPADRYEQYF
TGTGCCAGCTCACCACCAGCGGACCGATACGAGCAGTACTTC
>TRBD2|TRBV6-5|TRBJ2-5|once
CASSYKGLAIGETQYF
TGTGCCAGCAGTTACAAGGGACTAGCAATCGGAGAGACCCAGTACTTC
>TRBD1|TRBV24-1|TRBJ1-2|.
CATSETGQGKGYTF
TGTGCCACCAGTGAAACGGGACAGGGAAAAGGCTACACCTTC
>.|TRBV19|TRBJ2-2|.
CASTTGPNTGELFF
TGTGCCAGTACCACAGGTCCCAACACCGGGGAGCTGTTTTTT
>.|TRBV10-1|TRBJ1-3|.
CASTGGLGNTIYF
TGCGCCAGCACAGGAGGACTTGGAAACACCATATATTTT
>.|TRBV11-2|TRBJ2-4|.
CASSSRGELAKNIQYF
TGTGCCAGCAGCTCCAGGGGGGAGTTAGCCAAAAACATTCAGTACTTC
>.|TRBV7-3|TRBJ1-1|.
CASSSSTGANTEAFF
TGTGCCAGCAGCTCGTCGACAGGAGCGAACACTGAAGCTTTCTTT
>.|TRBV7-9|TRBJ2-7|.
CASSSRDNSEQYF
TGTGCCAGCAGCAGTCGGGACAACAGCGAGCAGTACTTC
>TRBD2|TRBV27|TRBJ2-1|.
CASRGLSTNEQFF
TGTGCCAGCAGGGGACTATCGACCAATGAGCAGTTCTTC
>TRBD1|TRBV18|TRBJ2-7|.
CASSPGTGRVEQYF
TGTGCCAGCTCACCAGGGACAGGGCGGGTCGAGCAGTACTTC
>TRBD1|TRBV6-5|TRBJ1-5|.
CASSTGTAINQPQHF
TGTGCCAGCAGTACAGGGACAGCCATCAATCAGCCCCAGCATTTT
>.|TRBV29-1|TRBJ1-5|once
CSVEGLRNQPQHF
TGCAGCGTTGAGGGGCTTAGGAATCAGCCCCAGCATTTT
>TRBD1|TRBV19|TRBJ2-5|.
CASRPQGAVRETQYF
TGTGCCAGTAGACCTCAGGGGGCGGTGAGGGAGACCCAGTACTTC
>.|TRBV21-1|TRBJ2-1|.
CASGGAGQGRNEQFF
TGTGCCAGCGGGGGTGCGGGACAGGGCAGGAATGAGCAGTTCTTC
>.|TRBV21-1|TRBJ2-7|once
CASSKAGGDRAGTYEQYF
TGTGCCAGCAGCAAAGCGGGGGGGGACAGGGCCGGAACCTACGAGCAGTACTTC
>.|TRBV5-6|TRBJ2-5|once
CASSLLETQYF
TGTGCCAGCAGCTTGCTAGAGACCCAGTACTTC
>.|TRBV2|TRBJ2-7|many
CASTSRVLSYEQYF
TGTGCCAGCACCTCCAGGGTGTTATCCTACGAGCAGTACTTC
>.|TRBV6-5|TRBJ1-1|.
CASSYRTTGRAAFF
TGTGCCAGCAGTTACCGCACTACCGGGAGGGCAGCTTTCTTT
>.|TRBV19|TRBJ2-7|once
CASSILGGVREQYF
TGTGCCAGTAGTATTTTGGGGGGAGTGAGGGAGCAGTACTTC
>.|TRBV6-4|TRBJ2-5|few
CASSRRGGETQYF
TGTGCCAGCAGTAGGCGGGGTGGAGAGACCCAGTACTTC